These T cell receptor beta chains were read from a single sample in a study of regulatory T cells. Only in-frame clones appear in the TCRdb table, and some are missing; sequencing was by immunoSEQ multiplex PCR. The repertoire holds approximately 37,000 clones, with around nine tenths as singletons. The sequenced sample consisted of conventional CD4+ T cells sorted from blood. The receptors stem from a person aged 18 to 30 with CD3G deficiency. CDR3s include the opening cysteine and the closing phenylalanine or tryptophan. The D gene is left open where the match is weak. Size tells how often a clone was seen (once, few, many) or the class of an expanded clone, and some rows leave it out.

>TRBJ2-3|-|TRBV7-9|13|-
TGTGCCAGCAGCTTATGGAATGGTGATACGCAGTATTTT
CASSLWNGDTQYF
>TRBJ2-1|-|TRBV30|13|-
TGTGCCTGGAGTGTAAGGGTCGACACGCCGCAGTTCTTC
CAWSVRVDTPQFF
>TRBJ1-2|TRBD1|TRBV28|14|once
TGTGCCAGCAGTCCCAGGACAGGGGGGGATGGCTACACCTTC
CASSPRTGGDGYTF
>TRBJ1-5|-|TRBV28|15|-
TGTGCCAGCAGTACCCTCCAGGGCCTCAATCAGCCCCAGCATTTT
CASSTLQGLNQPQHF
>TRBJ2-3|-|TRBV12-5|13|-
TGTGCTAGTGGTTTAGGCCTAGTAGGTACGCAGTATTTT
CASGLGLVGTQYF
>TRBJ2-3|-|TRBV7-9|15|-
TGTGCCAGCAGCTTAGGGGGACTCTCGCGGGGTACGCAGTATTTT
CASSLGGLSRGTQYF
>TRBJ2-6|-|TRBV27|13|-
TGTGCCAGCAGGAGAGCCGGGGCCAACGTCCTGACTTTC
CASRRAGANVLTF
>TRBJ2-5|-|TRBV5-1|13|-
TGCGCCAGCAGCTTGGCGGGCGTGGAGACCCAGTACTTC
CASSLAGVETQYF
>TRBJ2-1|TRBD1|TRBV7-9|15|once
TGTGCCAGCAGCTTAGGGGACAACAGGGGCGATGAGCAGTTCTTC
CASSLGDNRGDEQFF
>TRBJ2-7|TRBD1|TRBV28|14|-
TGTGCCAGCAGGGACAGGGGGACAACCTACGAGCAGTACTTC
CASRDRGTTYEQYF
>TRBJ2-6|-|TRBV11-3|14|-
TGTGCCAGCAGCCGGGGGAATGGGGCCAACGTCCTGACTTTC
CASSRGNGANVLTF
>TRBJ2-7|-|TRBV5-1|13|-
TGCGCCAGCAGCTTGGGGGCGGGACGCGAGCAGTACTTC
CASSLGAGREQYF
>TRBJ2-5|-|TRBV19|17|-
TGTGCCAGTAGCCCAAACTCGGGGCCCGGGACCCAAGAGACCCAGTACTTC
CASSPNSGPGTQETQYF
>TRBJ2-5|TRBD1|TRBV5-1|16|-
TGCGCCAGCAGCTTGGCCGGACAGGGGATCCAAGAGACCCAGTACTTC
CASSLAGQGIQETQYF
>TRBJ2-3|-|TRBV5-1|13|-
TGCGCCAGCAGCCCCGGACGCACAGATACGCAGTATTTT
CASSPGRTDTQYF
>TRBJ2-2|-|TRBV10-3|13|-
TGTGCCATCCGGCCTTCGAGGGGCGGGGAGCTGTTTTTT
CAIRPSRGGELFF
>TRBJ1-2|-|TRBV28|13|-
TGTGCCAGCAGTCTCCGGCCGGACTATGGCTACACCTTC
CASSLRPDYGYTF
>TRBJ2-3|-|TRBV10-2|13|-
TGCGCCAGCAAGGGTTCTAGCACAGATACGCAGTATTTT
CASKGSSTDTQYF
>TRBJ1-4|-|TRBV27|14|-
TGTGCCAGCAGTTTCGCCAGCTTAAATGAAAAACTGTTTTTT
CASSFASLNEKLFF
>TRBJ2-1|TRBD2|TRBV7-8|13|-
TGTGCCAGCAGTATAGCGGGATACAATGAGCAGTTCTTC
CASSIAGYNEQFF
>TRBJ1-1|-|TRBV6-6|14|-
TGTGCCAGCAGCCCATTGGCAGCGAACACTGAAGCTTTCTTT
CASSPLAANTEAFF
>TRBJ1-5|TRBD1|TRBV19|15|-
TGTGCCAGTAGTGACAGGGGAAGTTTTAAACAGCCCCAGCATTTT
CASSDRGSFKQPQHF
>TRBJ2-7|-|TRBV7-3|14|-
TGTGCCAGCAGCTTAGGTCGGAGGGACTACGAGCAGTACTTC
CASSLGRRDYEQYF
>TRBJ2-7|-|TRBV11-2|17|once
TGTGCCAGCAGCTTAGATCAGAGGACCTGGTTTGCCCCACGGCAGTACTTC
CASSLDQRTWFAPRQYF
>TRBJ2-1|-|TRBV28|15|-
TGTGCCAGCAGTTTATATGCCAGGGGTATCAATGAGCAGTTCTTC
CASSLYARGINEQFF
>TRBJ1-1|TRBD1|TRBV5-6|14|-
TGTGCCAGCAGCCCGGACAGGGCGAACACTGAAGCTTTCTTT
CASSPDRANTEAFF
>TRBJ2-1|TRBD2|TRBV28|15|-
TGTGCCAGCAGTTTGAGTAGCGGGAGGATTAATGAGCAGTTCTTC
CASSLSSGRINEQFF
>TRBJ2-2|-|TRBV28|16|-
TGTGCCAGCAGTCCCCGGAGGGGGGGATGGACCGGGGAGCTGTTTTTT
CASSPRRGGWTGELFF
>TRBJ2-2|TRBD1|TRBV6-1|15|few
TGTGCCAGCAGCAATGGACAGGGGGCTGGCGGGGAGCTGTTTTTT
CASSNGQGAGGELFF
>TRBJ2-5|-|TRBV6-1|13|-
TGTGCCAGCAGTGAATCGGGCAGGCAGACCCAGTACTTC
CASSESGRQTQYF
>TRBJ1-2|-|TRBV10-1|11|-
TGCGCCAGCCCCCGGAACTATGGCTACACCTTC
CASPRNYGYTF
>TRBJ1-2|-|TRBV28|14|-
TGTGCCAGCAGTTTCCTCGGGGGAGCTCGTGGCTACACCTTC
CASSFLGGARGYTF
>TRBJ1-2|-|TRBV6-1|14|-
TGTGCCAGCAGTGAAGAGGTAATGGCGTATGGCTACACCTTC
CASSEEVMAYGYTF
>TRBJ1-1|-|TRBV6-1|13|-
TGTGCCAGCAGTGGCTTGGGTGACACTGAAGCTTTCTTT
CASSGLGDTEAFF
>TRBJ2-7|TRBD1|TRBV6-1|14|-
TGTGCCAGCAGACGGACAGGGGGTTCTTACGAGCAGTACTTC
CASRRTGGSYEQYF
>TRBJ2-5|TRBD2|TRBV10-1|14|-
TGCGCCAGTTTAGCGGGAGGGCCCTGGGAGACCCAGTACTTC
CASLAGGPWETQYF
>TRBJ2-3|TRBD1|TRBV6-6|13|once
TGTGCCAGCAGCCGACAGGGTGCAGATACGCAGTATTTT
CASSRQGADTQYF
>TRBJ2-7|TRBD1|TRBV7-9|15|-
TGTGCCAGCAGCTTCGGACAGGGAAAGATCTACGAGCAGTACTTC
CASSFGQGKIYEQYF
>TRBJ2-7|TRBD1|TRBV5-1|15|-
TGCGCCAGCAGCTTGGAGGGGGCAGGGTCGCGCGAGCAGTACTTC
CASSLEGAGSREQYF
>TRBJ2-7|-|TRBV28|16|-
TGTGCCAGCAGTTCAAGAGGCCAGGGAAAGCCCTACGAGCAGTACTTC
CASSSRGQGKPYEQYF
>TRBJ2-1|-|TRBV7-5|16|-
TGTGCCAGAAGCTTAGAACCGGGAGGGAAGGACAATGAGCAGTTCTTC
CARSLEPGGKDNEQFF